This T cell receptor (beta chain) was recorded in a study of OX40 agonist ivuxolimab in advanced cancers. Looking at the study overall: Ivuxolimab, which targeted the costimulatory receptor OX40 (CD134), was an agonistic, fully human IgG2 monoclonal antibody. Intravenous ivuxolimab was administered to patients every 2 weeks at six dose levels: 0.01, 0.1, 0.3, 1.5, 3 and 10 mg/kg. Among the roughly 52 dose-escalation patients, about 19 had hepatocellular carcinoma, 15 or so melanoma, 9 renal cell carcinoma and 9 head and neck cancer. In the dose-escalation cohort, roughly 80% of patients were male, and the mean age was around 60 years, with a range of about 23 to 80. Prior anti-PD-1, anti-PD-L1 or anti-CTLA-4 therapy was permitted, and about 40% of dose-escalation patients had received checkpoint inhibitors. Partial responses were achieved by three dose-escalation patients, of whom one had hepatocellular carcinoma and two had cutaneous melanoma. Peripheral TCRbeta sequencing was intended to test whether TCR sequence diversity was altered and clonal T-cell expansion was caused by ivuxolimab. The paper describes the monotherapy dose-escalation part (N of about 50 patients) of the phase I trial of ivuxolimab.

Broader findings and caveats from the paper: At doses of 0.1 to 3.0 mg/kg, clonal expansion of both CD4+ and CD8+ blood T cells was observed from baseline to week 6. In partial responders in the 0.1-3.0 mg/kg groups, normalized peripheral clonal expansion was found to be among the lowest, especially among CD8+ T cells. Low levels of normalized T-cell clonal expansion were also seen in some patients who did not respond. Which antigens the clonally expanded peripheral T cells were specific for was not determined. After ivuxolimab, expanded clones were on average more numerous among CD8+ T cells than among CD4+ T cells.

From V the trimming removes 10 bases and from J it removes 4 bases, while the gene matches leave 10 bases of the junction unaccounted for. CDR1 is given as LNHDA and CDR2 as SQIVND, both from the germline V gene (reference sequence). Inclusive of the bounding cysteine and phenylalanine, the CDR3 is 14 residues long. The CDR3 DNA has 42 bases and is translated from base 1. For sequencing of the TCRbeta CDR3 region, genomic DNA was extracted from the sorted cells. TCRbeta CDR3 regions were sequenced using the immunoSEQ Assay. TCRdb limited this immuneACCESS table to in-frame rearrangements with V and J called. A share of clones is missing; checked studies link under half to unresolved V genes, and the rest is unexplained. Here the sample has about 90,000 clones; just over 90% occur a single time. The top ten constitute around 0.34% of the sample. For this clone: Its binding antigen is unknown. Base qualities were left out, and no much larger clone turns up one base away.

The trial excluded patients who had a history of autoimmune disease or who were on systemic immunosuppression. In every dose cohort, peripheral blood was drawn for TCR sequencing at baseline, cycle 4 day 1, and cycle 7 day 1. Samples were obtained from an open-label, multicenter, first-in-human phase I dose-escalation trial of ivuxolimab. Adults with locally advanced or metastatic melanoma, renal cell, hepatocellular, or head and neck squamous cell carcinoma were enrolled in the trial. CD4+ and CD8+ T cells were sorted separately from peripheral blood before TCR sequencing. The V and J genes are TRBV19 and TRBJ2-1; the central 7 bases match TRBD2. The source was CD4+ or CD8+ T cells sorted from blood, collected in a trial of the OX40 agonist ivuxolimab. This clonotype originated in an adult with an advanced solid tumor such as melanoma, head and neck, liver or kidney cancer. In nucleotide form, the sequence is TGTGCCACCCGAAAGCGGGACTGGTACAATGAGCAGTTCTTC. This sequence encodes CATRKRDWYNEQFF.